This entry features one TCR beta chain sequence. Its antigen is currently unknown. These data are taken from a study of T cells expressing NK-cell markers. Across the whole study: With respect to HCMV, most of the eight sequenced donors were seropositive, and one was seronegative. Whole-study findings and limits: For over five donors, the dominant NKG2C+ clonotypes made up about 1.0-8% of their CD8+ T cells.

This CDR3 has 16 residues. The V gene's germline CDR1 is SGHVS and CDR2 FQNEAQ. cDNA encoding TCR beta was synthesized via 5'RACE template switching incorporating UMIs. Reprocessing the 5' RACE reads, TCRdb reports a single entry for every CDR3 protein and omits DNA. Here the sample table reports approximately 110,000 distinct CDR3 sequences. Input material: blood T cells: a sorted CD56 or NKG2C T cell subset, CD4+ or CD8+ T cells, or bulk PBMC T cells (not recorded which). The V call is TRBV7-8, the J call TRBJ1-2; TCRdb's D call, TRBD1, is unchecked because there is no DNA. The sequence was collected from a woman aged 18-69 years in good health. CDR3 sequence: CASSFVSKPPTYGYTF. Looking up the rest from reference TRBV7-8 and TRBJ1-2 gives the full variable domain: GAGVSQSPRYKVAKRGQDVALRCDPISGHVSLFWYQQALGQGPEFLTYFQNEAQLDKSGLPSDRFFAERPEGSVSTLKIQRTQQEDSAVYLCASSFVSKPPTYGYTFGSGTRLTVV.